This record looks at one TCR beta chain sequence and its context. Its antigen is as yet unknown. The record originates from a study of STAT5B mutations in CD4+ large granular lymphocyte leukemia. Study-level points and caveats: Data were not HLA-matched across samples. Approximately 25% of private leukemic clonotypes occurred rarely in other patients' non-leukemic repertoires. 8/27 top patient clones versus 2/35 control clones were TRBV06-family.

V lost 7 bases and J 8 bases, leaving 21 bases between the germline ends. The CDR3 contains 14 residues. Germline CDR1 and CDR2: SGHDT and YYEEEE. This was a survey-level run. Libraries were prepared by immunoSEQ multiplex PCR; TCRdb keeps only in-frame clonotypes and omits some of them. This sample has tens of thousands of clones, with about 78% found just once. The receptor's source is a human donor in good health. The rearrangement links TRBV5-6 to TRBJ2-5; TRBD2 might be the D (5 bases). Source material: CD4+ T cells from blood buffy coats. This CDR3 is CASRLTRARDTQYF. CDR3 DNA sequence: TGTGCCAGCCGCCTCACTAGGGCAAGAGATACCCAGTACTTC.